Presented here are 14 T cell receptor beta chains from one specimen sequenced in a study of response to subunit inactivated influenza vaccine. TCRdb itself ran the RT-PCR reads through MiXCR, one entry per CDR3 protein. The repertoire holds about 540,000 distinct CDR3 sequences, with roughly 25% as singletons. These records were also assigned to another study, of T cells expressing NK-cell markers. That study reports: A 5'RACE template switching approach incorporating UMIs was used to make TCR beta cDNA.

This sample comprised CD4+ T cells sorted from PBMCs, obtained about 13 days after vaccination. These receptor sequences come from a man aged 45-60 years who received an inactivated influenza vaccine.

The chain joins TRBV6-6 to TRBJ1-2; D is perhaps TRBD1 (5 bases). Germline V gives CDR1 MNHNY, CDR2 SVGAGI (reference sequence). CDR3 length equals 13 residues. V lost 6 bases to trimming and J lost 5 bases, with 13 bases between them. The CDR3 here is CASSRLGGYGYTF. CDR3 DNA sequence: TGTGCCAGCAGCCGTCTCGGGGGATATGGCTACACCTTC.

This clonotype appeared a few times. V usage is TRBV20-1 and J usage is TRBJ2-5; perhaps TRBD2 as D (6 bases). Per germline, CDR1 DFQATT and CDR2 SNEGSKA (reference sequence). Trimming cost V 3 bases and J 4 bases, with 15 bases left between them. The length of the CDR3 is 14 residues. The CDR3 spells CSASLRARGETQYF. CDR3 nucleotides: TGCAGTGCTAGTCTGCGGGCGCGGGGAGAGACCCAGTACTTC.

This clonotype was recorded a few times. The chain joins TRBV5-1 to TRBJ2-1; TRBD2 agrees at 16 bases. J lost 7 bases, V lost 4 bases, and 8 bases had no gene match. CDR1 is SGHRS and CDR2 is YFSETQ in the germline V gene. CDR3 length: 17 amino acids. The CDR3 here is CASSIGTSGRAANEQFF. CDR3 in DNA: TGCGCCAGCAGCATAGGGACTAGCGGGAGGGCCGCTAATGAGCAGTTCTTC. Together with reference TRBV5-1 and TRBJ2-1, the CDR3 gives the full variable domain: KAGVTQTPRYLIKTRGQQVTLSCSPISGHRSVSWYQQTPGQGLQFLFEYFSETQRNKGNFPGRFSGRQFSNSRSEMNVSTLELGDSALYLCASSIGTSGRAANEQFFGPGTRLTVL.

The CDR3 loop reads CASSHEPLGDGRGEQYF. The DNA for the CDR3 is TGTGCCAGCAGTCACGAGCCCTTAGGGGACGGGAGGGGCGAGCAGTACTTC. This chain connects TRBV6-5 to TRBJ2-7, with 8 bases that match TRBD2. CDR1 is MNHEY and CDR2 is SVGAGI in the germline V gene. Trimming took 5 bases from V and 6 from J; bases not matched to a gene: 18. The CDR3 covers 17 residues.

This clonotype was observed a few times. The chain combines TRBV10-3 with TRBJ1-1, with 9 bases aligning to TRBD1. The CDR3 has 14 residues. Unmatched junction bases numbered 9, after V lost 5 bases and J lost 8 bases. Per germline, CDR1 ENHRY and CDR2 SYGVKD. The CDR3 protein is CAISSRDRATEAFF. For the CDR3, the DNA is TGTGCCATCAGTAGCCGGGACAGGGCCACAGAAGCTTTCTTT.

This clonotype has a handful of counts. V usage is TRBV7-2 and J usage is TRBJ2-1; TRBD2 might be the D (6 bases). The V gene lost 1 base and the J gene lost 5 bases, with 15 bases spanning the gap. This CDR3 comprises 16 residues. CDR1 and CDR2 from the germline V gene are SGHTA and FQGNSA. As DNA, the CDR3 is TGTGCCAGCAGCTTAGTCGGGGACTGGGCTAACAATGAGCAGTTCTTC. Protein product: CASSLVGDWANNEQFF.

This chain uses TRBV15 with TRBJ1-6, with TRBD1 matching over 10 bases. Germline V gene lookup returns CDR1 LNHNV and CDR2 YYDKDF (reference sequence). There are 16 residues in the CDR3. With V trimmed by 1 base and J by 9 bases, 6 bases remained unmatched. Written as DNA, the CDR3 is TGTGCCACCAGCAGAGGTCAGGGGACAGGGGTTTCACCCCTCCACTTT. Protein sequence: CATSRGQGTGVSPLHF.

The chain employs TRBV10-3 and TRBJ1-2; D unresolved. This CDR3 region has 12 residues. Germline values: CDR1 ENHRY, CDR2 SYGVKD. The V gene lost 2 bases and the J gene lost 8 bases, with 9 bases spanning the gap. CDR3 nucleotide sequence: TGTGCCATCAGTGAGCCTGGAGGGGGCTACACCTTC. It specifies CAISEPGGGYTF.

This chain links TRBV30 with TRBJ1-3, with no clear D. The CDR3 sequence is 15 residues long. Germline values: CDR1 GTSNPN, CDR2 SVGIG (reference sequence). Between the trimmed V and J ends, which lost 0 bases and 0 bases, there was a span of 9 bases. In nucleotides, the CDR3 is TGTGCCTGGAGTGTCGGTCAGTACTCTGGAAACACCATATATTTT. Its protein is CAWSVGQYSGNTIYF. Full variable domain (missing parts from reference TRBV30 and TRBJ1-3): SQTIHQWPATLVQPVGSPLSLECTVEGTSNPNLYWYRQAAGRGLQLLFYSVGIGQISSEVPQNLSASRPQDRQFILSSKKLLLSDSGFYLCAWSVGQYSGNTIYFGEGSWLTVV.

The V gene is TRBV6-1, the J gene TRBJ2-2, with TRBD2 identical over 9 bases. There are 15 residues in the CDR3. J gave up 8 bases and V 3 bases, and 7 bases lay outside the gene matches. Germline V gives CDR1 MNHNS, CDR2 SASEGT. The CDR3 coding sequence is TGTGCCAGCAGTGACGTAGCGGGGGCCCGGGGGGAGCTGTTTTTT. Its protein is CASSDVAGARGELFF.

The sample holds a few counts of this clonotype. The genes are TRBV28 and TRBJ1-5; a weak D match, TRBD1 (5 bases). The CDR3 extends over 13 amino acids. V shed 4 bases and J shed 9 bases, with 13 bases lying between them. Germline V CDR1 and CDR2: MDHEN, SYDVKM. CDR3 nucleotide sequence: TGTGCCAGCAGTTATCAACAGGTTATGCCCCAGCATTTT. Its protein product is CASSYQQVMPQHF.

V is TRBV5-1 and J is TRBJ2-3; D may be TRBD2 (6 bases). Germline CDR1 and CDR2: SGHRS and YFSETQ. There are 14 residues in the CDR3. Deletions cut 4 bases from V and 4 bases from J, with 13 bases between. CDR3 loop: CASSPGLPPDTQYF. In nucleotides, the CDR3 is TGCGCCAGCAGCCCCGGACTACCACCAGATACGCAGTATTTT.

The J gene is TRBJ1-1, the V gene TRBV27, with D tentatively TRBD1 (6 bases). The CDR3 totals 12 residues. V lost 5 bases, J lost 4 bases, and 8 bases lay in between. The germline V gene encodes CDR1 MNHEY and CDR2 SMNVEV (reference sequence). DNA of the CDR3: TGTGCCAGCAGTATGACAGGCACTGAAGCTTTCTTT. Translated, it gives CASSMTGTEAFF.

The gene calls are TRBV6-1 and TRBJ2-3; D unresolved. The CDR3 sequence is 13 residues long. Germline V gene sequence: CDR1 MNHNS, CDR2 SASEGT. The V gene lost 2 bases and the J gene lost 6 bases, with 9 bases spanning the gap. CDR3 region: CASSESSRDTQYF. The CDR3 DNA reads TGTGCCAGCAGTGAATCCAGCCGGGATACGCAGTATTTT.